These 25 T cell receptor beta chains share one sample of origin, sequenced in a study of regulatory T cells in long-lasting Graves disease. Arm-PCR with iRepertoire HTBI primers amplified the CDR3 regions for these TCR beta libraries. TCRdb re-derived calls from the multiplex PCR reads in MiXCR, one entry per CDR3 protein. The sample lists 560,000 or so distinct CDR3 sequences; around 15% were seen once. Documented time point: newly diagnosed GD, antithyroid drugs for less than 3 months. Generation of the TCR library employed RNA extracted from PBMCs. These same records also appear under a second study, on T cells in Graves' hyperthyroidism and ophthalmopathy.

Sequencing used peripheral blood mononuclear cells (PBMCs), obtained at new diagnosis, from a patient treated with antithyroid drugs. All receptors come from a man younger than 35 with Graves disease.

The CDR3 protein is CASSSPGRGEQYF. CDR3 sequence (DNA): TGTGCCAGCAGCTCACCGGGACGTGGCGAGCAGTACTTC. The chain carries TRBV5-6 and TRBJ2-7, with D possibly being TRBD1 or TRBD2 (5 bases each). Germline CDR1 and CDR2: SGHDT and YYEEEE. The V end lost 3 bases, the J end lost 6 bases, and 13 bases lay between the germline ends. The CDR3 is 13 amino acids.

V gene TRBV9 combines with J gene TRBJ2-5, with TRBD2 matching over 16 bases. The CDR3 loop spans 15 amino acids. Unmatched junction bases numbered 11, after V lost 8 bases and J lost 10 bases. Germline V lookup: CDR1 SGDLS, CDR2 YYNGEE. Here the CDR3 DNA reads TGTGCCAGGGGAGATGGGACTAGCGGGAGGGCCGTCCAGTACTTC. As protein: CARGDGTSGRAVQYF.

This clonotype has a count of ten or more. The CDR3 bases are TGTGCCAGCAGTTACGCGGCGCGTATGGGAAACACCATATATTTT. Translation gives CASSYAARMGNTIYF. The chain recombines TRBV6-5 with TRBJ1-3; D is unclear. The CDR3 loop spans 15 amino acids. Germline CDR1 is MNHEY and CDR2 is SVGAGI. Trimming took 2 bases from V and 4 from J, leaving 12 bases between them.

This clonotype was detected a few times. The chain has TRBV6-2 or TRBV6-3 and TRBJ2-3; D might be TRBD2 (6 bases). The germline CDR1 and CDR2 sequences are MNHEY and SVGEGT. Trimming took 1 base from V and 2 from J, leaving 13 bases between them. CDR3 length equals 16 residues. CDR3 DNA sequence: TGTGCCAGCAGTTACTACGTAACGGGAGCCACAGATACGCAGTATTTT. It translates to CASSYYVTGATDTQYF.

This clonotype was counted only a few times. The CDR3 protein is CAVSQGAFNSPLHF. The CDR3 DNA follows: TGTGCCGTTTCACAGGGGGCGTTTAATTCACCCCTCCACTTT. This chain connects TRBV10-3 to TRBJ1-6, with TRBD1 matching over 9 bases. This CDR3 has 14 residues. Germline V lookup: CDR1 ENHRY, CDR2 SYGVKD. V lost 11 bases and J lost 6; bases outside the gene matches: 8.

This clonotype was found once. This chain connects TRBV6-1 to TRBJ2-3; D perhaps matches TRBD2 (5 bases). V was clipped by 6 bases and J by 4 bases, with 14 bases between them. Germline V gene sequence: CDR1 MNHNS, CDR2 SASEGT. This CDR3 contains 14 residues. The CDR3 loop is CASSPARVPDTQYF. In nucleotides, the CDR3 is TGTGCCAGCAGCCCAGCGAGGGTCCCAGATACGCAGTATTTT.

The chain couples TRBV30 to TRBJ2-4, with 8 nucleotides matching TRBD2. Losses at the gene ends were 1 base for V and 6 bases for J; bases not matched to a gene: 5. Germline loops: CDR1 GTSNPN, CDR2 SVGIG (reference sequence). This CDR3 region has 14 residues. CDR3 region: CAWSGKAGGNIQYF. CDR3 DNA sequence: TGTGCCTGGAGTGGTAAGGCGGGGGGAAACATTCAGTACTTC.

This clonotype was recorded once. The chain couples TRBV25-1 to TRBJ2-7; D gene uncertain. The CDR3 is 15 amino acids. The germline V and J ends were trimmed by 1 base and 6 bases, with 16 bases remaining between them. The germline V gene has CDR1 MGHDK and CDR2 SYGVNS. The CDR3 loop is CASSEFPLQDGEQYF. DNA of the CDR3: TGTGCCAGCAGTGAATTCCCCCTCCAGGACGGCGAGCAGTACTTC.

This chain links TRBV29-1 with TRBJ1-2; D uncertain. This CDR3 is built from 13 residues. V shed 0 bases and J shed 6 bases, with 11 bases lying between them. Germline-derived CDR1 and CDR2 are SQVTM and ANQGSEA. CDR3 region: CSVEDRIIDGYTF. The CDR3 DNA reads TGCAGCGTTGAAGATCGCATTATAGATGGCTACACCTTC.

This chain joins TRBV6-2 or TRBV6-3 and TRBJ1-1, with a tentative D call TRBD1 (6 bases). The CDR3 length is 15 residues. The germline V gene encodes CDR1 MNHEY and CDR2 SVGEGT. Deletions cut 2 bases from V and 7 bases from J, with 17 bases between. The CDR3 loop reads CASSYPTGSLYEAFF. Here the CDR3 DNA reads TGTGCCAGCAGTTACCCGACAGGTTCTCTTTATGAAGCTTTCTTT.

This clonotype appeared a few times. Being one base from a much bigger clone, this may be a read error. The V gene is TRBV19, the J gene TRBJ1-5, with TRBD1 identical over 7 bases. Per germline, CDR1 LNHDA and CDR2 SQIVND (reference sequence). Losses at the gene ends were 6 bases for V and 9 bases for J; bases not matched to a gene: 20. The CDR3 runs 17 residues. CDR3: CASSRPTAVQGGRPQHF. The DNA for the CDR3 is TGTGCCAGTAGCAGGCCGACAGCGGTGCAGGGGGGGAGGCCCCAGCATTTT.

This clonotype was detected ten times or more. The CDR3 sequence is CASSPRGGEVNTEAFF. Here the CDR3 DNA reads TGTGCCAGCAGCCCACGGGGGGGCGAGGTGAACACTGAAGCTTTCTTT. The V gene is TRBV2, the J gene TRBJ1-1; perhaps TRBD1 as D (6 bases). This CDR3 is 16 amino acids long. Per the germline V gene, CDR1 is SNHLY and CDR2 is FYNNEI. V was pared by 6 bases and J by 0 bases, with 17 bases between.

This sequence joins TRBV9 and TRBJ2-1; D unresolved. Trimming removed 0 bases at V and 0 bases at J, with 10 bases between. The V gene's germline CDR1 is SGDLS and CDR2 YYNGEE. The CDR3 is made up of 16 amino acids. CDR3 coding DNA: TGTGCCAGCAGCGTAGGGGTCTTATACTCCTACAATGAGCAGTTCTTC. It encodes CASSVGVLYSYNEQFF.

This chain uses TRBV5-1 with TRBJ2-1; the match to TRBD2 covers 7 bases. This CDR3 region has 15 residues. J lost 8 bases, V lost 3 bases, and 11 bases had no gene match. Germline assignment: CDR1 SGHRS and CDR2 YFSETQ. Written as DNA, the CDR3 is TGCGCCAGCAGCTCCTCCGGGACTATCCTCGATGAGCAGTTCTTC. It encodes CASSSSGTILDEQFF.

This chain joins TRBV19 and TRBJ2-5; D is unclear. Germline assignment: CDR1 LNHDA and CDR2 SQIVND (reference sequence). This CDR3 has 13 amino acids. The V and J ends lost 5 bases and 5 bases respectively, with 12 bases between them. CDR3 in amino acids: CASSVEDMETQYF. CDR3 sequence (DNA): TGTGCCAGTAGTGTCGAAGATATGGAGACCCAGTACTTC.

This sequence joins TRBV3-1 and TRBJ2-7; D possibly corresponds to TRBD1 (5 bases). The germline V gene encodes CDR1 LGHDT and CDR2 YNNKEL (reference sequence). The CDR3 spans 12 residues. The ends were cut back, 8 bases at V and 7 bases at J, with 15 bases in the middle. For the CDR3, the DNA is TGTGCCAGCGGCAGGGCCTACAATGAGCAGTACTTC. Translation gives CASGRAYNEQYF.

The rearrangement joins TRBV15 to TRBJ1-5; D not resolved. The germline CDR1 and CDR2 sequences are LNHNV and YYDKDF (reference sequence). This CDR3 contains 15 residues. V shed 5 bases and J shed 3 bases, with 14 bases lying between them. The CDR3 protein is CATSGNVSPNQPQHF. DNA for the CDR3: TGTGCCACCAGCGGTAACGTGAGCCCCAATCAGCCCCAGCATTTT.

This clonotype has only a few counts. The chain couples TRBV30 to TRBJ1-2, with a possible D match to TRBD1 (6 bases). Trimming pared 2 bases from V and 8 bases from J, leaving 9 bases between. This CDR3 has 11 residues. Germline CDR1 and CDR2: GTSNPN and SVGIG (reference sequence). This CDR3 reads CAWSIGGGYTF. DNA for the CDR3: TGTGCCTGGAGTATCGGGGGCGGCTACACCTTC.

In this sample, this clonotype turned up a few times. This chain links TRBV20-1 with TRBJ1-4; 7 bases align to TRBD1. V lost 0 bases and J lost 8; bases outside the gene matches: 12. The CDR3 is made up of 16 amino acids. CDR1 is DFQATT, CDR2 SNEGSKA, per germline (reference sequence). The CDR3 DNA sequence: TGCAGTGCTAGAGATCTCGACAGGGATTGGGACGAAAAACTGTTTTTT. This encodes CSARDLDRDWDEKLFF.

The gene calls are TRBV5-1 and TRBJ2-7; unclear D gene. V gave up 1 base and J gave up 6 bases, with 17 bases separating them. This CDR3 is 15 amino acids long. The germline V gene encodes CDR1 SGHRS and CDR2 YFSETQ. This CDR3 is CASSLSGPAAFEQYF. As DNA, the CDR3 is TGCGCCAGCAGCTTGTCCGGCCCCGCCGCCTTCGAGCAGTACTTC.

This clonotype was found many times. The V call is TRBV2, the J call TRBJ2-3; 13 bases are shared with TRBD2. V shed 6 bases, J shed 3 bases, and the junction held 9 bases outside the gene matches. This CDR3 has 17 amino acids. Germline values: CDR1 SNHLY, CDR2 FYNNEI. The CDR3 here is CASSPWGLAGQTDTQYF. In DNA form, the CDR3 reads TGTGCCAGCAGCCCGTGGGGACTAGCGGGGCAGACAGATACGCAGTATTTT.

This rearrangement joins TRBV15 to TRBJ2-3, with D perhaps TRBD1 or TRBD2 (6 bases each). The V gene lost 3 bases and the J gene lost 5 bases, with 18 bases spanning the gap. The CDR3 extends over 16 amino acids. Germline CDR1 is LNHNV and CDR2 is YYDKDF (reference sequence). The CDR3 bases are TGTGCCACCAGCAGTCGCCTAGCAAGGGGGGAAGATACGCAGTATTTT. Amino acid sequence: CATSSRLARGEDTQYF.

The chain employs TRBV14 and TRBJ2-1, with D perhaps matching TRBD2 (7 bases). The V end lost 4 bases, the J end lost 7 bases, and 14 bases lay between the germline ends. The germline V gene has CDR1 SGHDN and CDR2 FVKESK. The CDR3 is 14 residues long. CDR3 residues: CASSPGGPLNEQFF. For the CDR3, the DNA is TGTGCCAGCAGCCCCGGGGGGCCGCTAAATGAGCAGTTCTTC.

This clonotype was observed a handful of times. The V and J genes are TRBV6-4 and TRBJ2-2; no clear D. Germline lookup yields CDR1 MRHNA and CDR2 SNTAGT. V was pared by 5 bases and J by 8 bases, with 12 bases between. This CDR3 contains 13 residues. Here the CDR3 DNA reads TGTGCCAGCAGTCCCGAGGAGACTGGGGAGCTGTTTTTT. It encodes CASSPEETGELFF.

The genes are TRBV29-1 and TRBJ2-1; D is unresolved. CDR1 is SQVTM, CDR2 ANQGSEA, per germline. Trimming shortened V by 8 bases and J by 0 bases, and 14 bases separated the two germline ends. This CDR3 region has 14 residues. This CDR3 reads CSPQRPNSYNEQFF. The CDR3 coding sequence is TGCAGCCCCCAGAGGCCGAACTCCTACAATGAGCAGTTCTTC.